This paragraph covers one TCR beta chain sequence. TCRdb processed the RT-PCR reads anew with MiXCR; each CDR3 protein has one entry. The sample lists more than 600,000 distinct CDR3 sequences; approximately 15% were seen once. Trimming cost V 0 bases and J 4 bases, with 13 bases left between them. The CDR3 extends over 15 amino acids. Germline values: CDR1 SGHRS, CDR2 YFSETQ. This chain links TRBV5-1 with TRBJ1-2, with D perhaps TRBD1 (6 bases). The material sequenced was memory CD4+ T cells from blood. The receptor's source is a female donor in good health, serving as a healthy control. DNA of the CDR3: TGCGCCAGCAGCTTGGACGGACAGTCCATCTATGGCTACACCTTC. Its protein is CASSLDGQSIYGYTF.